Shown below are 8 T cell receptor beta chains from a single sample sequenced in a study of OX40 agonist ivuxolimab in advanced cancers. Only in-frame clones appear in the TCRdb table, and some are missing; sequencing was by immunoSEQ multiplex PCR. The sample shows tens of thousands of clones, approximately 91% of them seen only once. The starting material was CD4+ or CD8+ T cells sorted from blood, obtained in a trial of the OX40 agonist ivuxolimab. These receptors were taken from an adult with an advanced solid tumor such as melanoma, head and neck, liver or kidney cancer.

This chain uses TRBV23-1 with TRBJ2-7; TRBD2 is a possible D gene (6 bases). TRBV23-1 is an open reading frame whose function is uncertain. This CDR3 spans 12 amino acids. Trimming left V 3 bases short and J 4 bases short, with 7 bases between. Written as DNA, the CDR3 is TGCGCCAGCAGTCAGGGGAGGTACGAGCAGTACTTC. This encodes CASSQGRYEQYF.

CDR3 region: CASSWTGSEAFF. DNA for the CDR3: TGCGCCAGCAGCTGGACAGGGTCTGAAGCTTTCTTT. V usage is TRBV4-1 and J usage is TRBJ1-1; 8 nucleotides match TRBD1. From germline, CDR1 is MGHRA and CDR2 YSYEKL. V gave up 5 bases and J gave up 6 bases; unmatched junction bases: 2. The CDR3 sequence is 12 residues long.

The chain recombines TRBV6-1 with TRBJ1-6; 9 nucleotides match TRBD1. The germline gives CDR1 MNHNS, CDR2 SASEGT. CDR3 length equals 15 residues. J lost 11 bases, V lost 4 bases, and 9 bases had no gene match. In DNA, the CDR3 is TGTGCCAGCAGTGCTTGGACAGGGGAAGGGGCACCCCTCCACTTT. It codes for CASSAWTGEGAPLHF.

The chain recombines TRBV9 with TRBJ1-4, with 8 bases fitting TRBD1. Losses at the gene ends were 4 bases for V and 8 bases for J; bases not matched to a gene: 7. Germline CDR1 and CDR2: SGDLS and YYNGEE. This CDR3 contains 14 residues. CDR3 loop: CASSPGGTGEKLFF. CDR3 nucleotide sequence: TGTGCCAGCAGCCCAGGGGGCACAGGGGAAAAACTGTTTTTT.

The chain carries TRBV28 and TRBJ1-1; a weak D match, TRBD1 (6 bases). This CDR3 comprises 17 residues. Germline CDR1 MDHEN, CDR2 SYDVKM. V dropped 2 bases and J dropped 3 bases, with 19 bases sitting between them. The CDR3 DNA follows: TGTGCCAGCAGTTTACTTGGGGGGCGCTCATGGTACACTGAAGCTTTCTTT. Its translation: CASSLLGGRSWYTEAFF.

The chain joins TRBV6-5 to TRBJ1-5; 9 nucleotides agree with TRBD1. The CDR3 consists of 12 residues. Looked up from germline, CDR1 is MNHEY and CDR2 is SVGAGI. J was trimmed by 7 bases and V by 8 bases; bases with no gene match: 3. Written as DNA, the CDR3 is TGTGCCAGCGGGACAGGGAACCAGCCCCAGCATTTT. It encodes CASGTGNQPQHF.

This sequence joins TRBV23-1 and TRBJ2-3; D gene unclear. TRBV23-1 is given ORF status, its function remaining uncertain. The V end was cut by 0 bases, the J end by 2 bases, with 6 bases between. This CDR3 has 14 residues. Written as DNA, the CDR3 is TGCGCCAGCAGTCAATCGCCAGACACAGATACGCAGTATTTT. Its translation: CASSQSPDTDTQYF.

The genes are TRBV7-9 and TRBJ1-5; D is unclear. This CDR3 has 14 residues. Trimming took 2 bases from V and 3 from J, leaving 8 bases between them. CDR1 is SEHNR and CDR2 is FQNEAQ in the germline V gene (reference sequence). The CDR3 loop reads CASSLSGNNQPQHF. CDR3 DNA sequence: TGTGCCAGCAGCTTATCGGGCAACAATCAGCCCCAGCATTTT. Using reference TRBV7-9 and TRBJ1-5 for the parts outside the CDR3, the full variable domain is DTGVSQNPRHKITKRGQNVTFRCDPISEHNRLYWYRQTLGQGPEFLTYFQNEAQLEKSRLLSDRFSAERPKGSFSTLEIQRTEQGDSAMYLCASSLSGNNQPQHFGDGTRLSIL.